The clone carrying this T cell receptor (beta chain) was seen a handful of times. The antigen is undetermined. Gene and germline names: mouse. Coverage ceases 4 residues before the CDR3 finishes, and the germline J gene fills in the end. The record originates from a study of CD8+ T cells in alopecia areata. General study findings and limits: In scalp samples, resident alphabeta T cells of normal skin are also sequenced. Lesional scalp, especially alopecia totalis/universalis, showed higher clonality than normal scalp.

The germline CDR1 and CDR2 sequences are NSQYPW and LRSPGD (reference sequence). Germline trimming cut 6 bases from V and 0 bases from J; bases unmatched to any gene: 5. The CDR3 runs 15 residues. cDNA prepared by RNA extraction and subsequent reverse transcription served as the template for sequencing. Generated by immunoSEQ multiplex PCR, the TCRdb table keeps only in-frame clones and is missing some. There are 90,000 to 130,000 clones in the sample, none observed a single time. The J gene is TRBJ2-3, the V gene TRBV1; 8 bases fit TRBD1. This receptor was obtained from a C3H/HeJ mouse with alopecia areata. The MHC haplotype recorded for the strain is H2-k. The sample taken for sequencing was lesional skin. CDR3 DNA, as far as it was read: TGCACCTGCAGCACGACAGGGGCTAGTGCAGAA. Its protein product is CTCSTTGASAE. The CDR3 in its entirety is CTCSTTGASAETLYF.